The rows below give T cell receptor beta chains drawn from one sample of a study of molecular identifiers for immune sequencing clone quantification. From the PCR reads, TCRdb called clonotypes with MiXCR, one entry per CDR3 protein. The sample gives about 640,000 distinct CDR3 sequences, around 20% of which show up once; roughly 0.83% is in the top ten. The sample comprised naive CD8+ T cells from blood, with Jurkat cell RNA spiked in. These receptors all come from a human donor in good health. Some libraries in this study had Jurkat cell RNA spiked in. Each CDR3 is given with its conserved first and last residue. A D gene is named only where the DNA matches it firmly. Clone size appears in some rows only: once, few, many, or a class for an expanded clone.

TRBV29-1	many	TRBJ2-2	-	TGCAGCGCGTGGCCCCGGACCGGGGAGCTGTTTTTT	CSAWPRTGELFF
TRBV13	many	TRBJ2-1	TRBD1	TGTGCCAGCAGCAATGACAGGGCTTGGGATGAGCAGTTCTTC	CASSNDRAWDEQFF
TRBV7-9	few	TRBJ2-5	-	TGTGCCAGCAGCTTCAGGGACCTGGACCCCCAAGAGACCCAGTACTTC	CASSFRDLDPQETQYF
TRBV6-6	-	TRBJ1-1	-	TGTGCCAGCAGTTATTATGCCGGGTTGAACACTGAAGCTTTCTTT	CASSYYAGLNTEAFF
TRBV7-9	many	TRBJ2-3	TRBD2	TGTGCCAGCAGCTCGGGACTAGCGATCGCAGATACGCAGTATTTT	CASSSGLAIADTQYF
TRBV6-2/TRBV6-3	many	TRBJ2-3	-	TGTGCCAGCCTAAACCCGGGGGCCTACACAGATACGCAGTATTTT	CASLNPGAYTDTQYF
TRBV28	many	TRBJ1-5	-	TGTGCCAGCAGTCCAAGACAGGTTAATCAGCCCCAGCATTTT	CASSPRQVNQPQHF
TRBV12-3/TRBV12-4	-	TRBJ1-2	-	TGTGCCAGCAGTTTTCTCTTAGGGGGGAGGAACTATGGCTACACCTTC	CASSFLLGGRNYGYTF
TRBV6-5	many	TRBJ1-1	-	TGTGCCAGCAGTTACGGTTCTGAAGCTTTCTTT	CASSYGSEAFF
TRBV7-9	many	TRBJ1-2	-	TGTGCCAGCAGCTCCCGACAGTACTATGGCTACACCTTC	CASSSRQYYGYTF
TRBV9	many	TRBJ2-2	TRBD1	TGTGCCAGCAGCGTAGGGAGCAGGGGGTTCGACACCGGGGAGCTGTTTTTT	CASSVGSRGFDTGELFF
TRBV20-1	many	TRBJ1-5	-	TGCAGTGCTAGTGATCCCGGGACGCAGAGTTTTTGGCCCCAGCATTTT	CSASDPGTQSFWPQHF
TRBV4-3	many	TRBJ2-3	-	TGCGCCAGCAGCCAAGATCCCTTAGATACGCAGTATTTT	CASSQDPLDTQYF
TRBV6-1	many	TRBJ1-4	-	TGTGCCAGCAGTGAAATCGGTCAGACGAATGAAAAACTGTTTTTT	CASSEIGQTNEKLFF
TRBV19	many	TRBJ2-7	-	TGTGCCAGTAGTATAAAGGGGGAGGCATACGAGCAGTACTTC	CASSIKGEAYEQYF
TRBV6-5	many	TRBJ2-7	-	TGTGCCAGCAGTTACTCTGGGGGCCCCTACGAGCAGTACTTC	CASSYSGGPYEQYF
TRBV19	-	TRBJ2-7	-	TGTGCCAGTAGTGCCCCGAATCCCTACGAGCAGTACTTC	CASSAPNPYEQYF
TRBV29-1	many	TRBJ1-2	-	TGCAGCGTTGACCTAGAAGCCGGGACAACTAACTATGGCTACACCTTC	CSVDLEAGTTNYGYTF
TRBV5-4	many	TRBJ2-7	-	TGTGCCAGCAGCTTAGAGGGATCCTACGAGCAGTACTTC	CASSLEGSYEQYF
TRBV6-5	many	TRBJ2-7	TRBD2	TGTGCCAGCAGCCCTAGCGGGGGTCTGGAGCAGTACTTC	CASSPSGGLEQYF
TRBV7-9	many	TRBJ1-1	TRBD1	TGTGCCAGCAGCCCAAGGAATACAGGGGGCGCGGGCACTGAAGCTTTCTTT	CASSPRNTGGAGTEAFF
TRBV12-3/TRBV12-4	many	TRBJ2-1	TRBD1	TGTGCCAGCAGGCAACACCCCCAAGACAGGGGTAAGGATGAGCAGTTCTTC	CASRQHPQDRGKDEQFF
TRBV4-1	-	TRBJ2-5	TRBD2	TGCGCCAGCAGCCAAGACGAGGAGCGGGAAGGAGAGACCCAGTACTTC	CASSQDEEREGETQYF
TRBV15	-	TRBJ2-5	-	TGTGCCAGGGGCAGGGAGGTCCGGGAGACCCAGTACTTC	CARGREVRETQYF
TRBV30	few	TRBJ2-7	TRBD1	TGTGCCTGGAGCGAATCTGCGACAGGGGAAAGCTCCTACGAGCAGTACTTC	CAWSESATGESSYEQYF
TRBV21-1	many	TRBJ1-1	-	TGTGCCAGCATCCAAAGGACGGGGGGGCGTCCAGCTTTCTTT	CASIQRTGGRPAFF
TRBV3-1	many	TRBJ1-5	-	TGTGCCAGCAGCCAAGAATCACCCCCGGGGGACAATCAGCCCCAGCATTTT	CASSQESPPGDNQPQHF
TRBV7-9	many	TRBJ2-7	-	TGTGCCAGCAGCTTATTAGAGTACGAGCAGTACTTC	CASSLLEYEQYF
TRBV7-9	many	TRBJ2-7	TRBD2	TGTGCCAGCAGCTTTGAAGGGAGGGGCGAGCAGTACTTC	CASSFEGRGEQYF
TRBV6-2/TRBV6-3	many	TRBJ2-7	TRBD1	TGTGCCAGCAGTGGCGGACAGGGGGAGTACGAGCAGTACTTC	CASSGGQGEYEQYF
TRBV2	many	TRBJ1-5	-	TGTGCCAGCAGTCCTGGTGCCAGTCCCAGTGATCAGCCCCAGCATTTT	CASSPGASPSDQPQHF
TRBV7-9	many	TRBJ1-1	-	TGTGCCAGCAGCTTAGCGGTCAGGCCGAACACTGAAGCTTTCTTT	CASSLAVRPNTEAFF
TRBV20-1	many	TRBJ2-7	-	TGCAGTGCTCCCCTCTCGCGCAATAACTACGAGCAGTACTTC	CSAPLSRNNYEQYF
TRBV9	few	TRBJ2-7	-	TGTGCCAGCAGCGGGATAAGGTCCTACGAGCAGTACTTC	CASSGIRSYEQYF
TRBV7-2	many	TRBJ2-3	TRBD1	TGTGCCAGCAGCATCCCGACAGGGGGCTTGGTCTTGGCAGATACGCAGTATTTT	CASSIPTGGLVLADTQYF
TRBV28	few	TRBJ1-5	-	TGTGCCAGCAGTGTATCCGGGACCGCTAATCAGCCCCAGCATTTT	CASSVSGTANQPQHF
TRBV19	few	TRBJ2-1	-	TGTGCCAGTAGTATAATGGGGGGCAATGAGCAGTTCTTC	CASSIMGGNEQFF
TRBV4-1	-	TRBJ1-2	-	TGCGCCAGCAGCCAAGAGGTCGGGACAAAGTATGGCTACACCTTC	CASSQEVGTKYGYTF
TRBV7-9	-	TRBJ1-2	-	TGTGCCAGCAGCTTTTTACCAGCGGATGGCTACACCTTC	CASSFLPADGYTF
TRBV2	-	TRBJ2-3	TRBD2	TGTGCCAGCAGTGGAGGAGCGGGAACGTTGAATACGCAGTATTTT	CASSGGAGTLNTQYF
TRBV20-1	many	TRBJ2-7	TRBD2	TGCAGTGCCGATTTGAAACTAGCGGGTTACGAGCAGTACTTC	CSADLKLAGYEQYF
TRBV27	many	TRBJ2-3	-	TGTGCCAGCAGGTCTCTTCTCTCTAGCACAGATACGCAGTATTTT	CASRSLLSSTDTQYF